Presented here are 5 T cell receptor beta chains from one specimen sequenced in a study of T cells after posttransplantation cyclophosphamide. Clones were sequenced by immunoSEQ multiplex PCR, and TCRdb holds only the in-frame ones, with some missing. The sample shows some 8,800 clones, none of them appearing just once. Cyclophosphamide on days +3 and +4 followed busulfan-fludarabine conditioning and a marrow graft. Sample: PBMCs, taken 350 to 380 days after allogeneic stem cell transplant with posttransplant cyclophosphamide. These receptors originate from a male patient in his fifties who received an allogeneic stem cell transplant from a related donor and was CMV-positive. Some T cells may be provided by the graft donor.

In its sample, this clone ranks as medium-sized. Other DNA sequences within the sample encode an identical CDR3. The chain is built from TRBV7-2 and TRBJ2-7; 9 bases match TRBD1. Trimming at V came to 1 base and at J to 5 bases, leaving 6 bases not matched to a gene. The CDR3 runs 15 residues. Germline V CDR1 and CDR2: SGHTA, FQGNSA. This CDR3 reads CASSLVGDRADEQYF. The DNA for the CDR3 is TGTGCCAGCAGCTTAGTAGGGGACAGGGCCGACGAGCAGTACTTC.

This clone showed up many times. The chain carries TRBV9 and TRBJ2-1, with a tentative D call TRBD1 (5 bases). The germline V gene encodes CDR1 SGDLS and CDR2 YYNGEE. V lost 0 bases and J lost 2, with 6 bases in between. The CDR3 is 14 residues long. For the CDR3, the DNA is TGTGCCAGCAGCGTAGCGGACACCTACAATGAGCAGTTCTTC. This gives the protein CASSVADTYNEQFF.

This clone was observed at least ten times. This sequence joins TRBV5-1 and TRBJ2-2, with a weak D call TRBD1 (5 bases). The length of the CDR3 is 17 residues. CDR1 SGHRS and CDR2 YFSETQ come from the germline V gene. V was shortened by 3 bases and J by 1 base, with 16 bases between the two germline ends. CDR3 loop: CASSSPLGPKNTGELFF. DNA of the CDR3: TGCGCCAGCAGCTCCCCGTTGGGGCCTAAGAACACCGGGGAGCTGTTTTTT.

This clone has at least ten counts. The rearrangement joins TRBV7-2 to TRBJ1-1; 7 bases fit TRBD1. The CDR3 runs to 17 residues. With 5 bases clipped from V and 3 bases from J, the junction kept 15 bases outside the gene matches. The germline CDR1 and CDR2 sequences are SGHTA and FQGNSA. The CDR3 region is CASSRATTGVKDTEAFF. DNA of the CDR3: TGTGCCAGCAGCCGGGCCACCACAGGGGTTAAGGACACTGAAGCTTTCTTT. Variable domain in full (rest from reference TRBV7-2 and TRBJ1-1): GAGVSQSPSNKVTEKGKDVELRCDPISGHTALYWYRQSLGQGLEFLIYFQGNSAPDKSGLPSDRFSAERTGGSVSTLTIQRTQQEDSAVYLCASSRATTGVKDTEAFFGQGTRLTVV.

The table lists this clone with many counts. V gene TRBV5-1 combines with J gene TRBJ2-7; D gene ambiguous. The CDR3 runs 16 residues. The V gene's germline CDR1 is SGHRS and CDR2 YFSETQ. V gave up 1 base and J gave up 1 base, with 15 bases separating them. CDR3 nucleotides: TGCGCCAGCAGCTTGATGGGCGCCCTGGTATCCTACGAGCAGTACTTC. Translation gives CASSLMGALVSYEQYF.